A selection of T cell receptor beta chains follows, all from one sample in a study of technical replicates of blood from a few donors. TCRdb keeps only in-frame clones here, not all; method: immunoSEQ multiplex PCR. The table records tens of thousands of clones, 92% of them present only once. The specimen sequenced was T cells isolated from PBMCs. These receptor sequences come from a human donor in good health. The CDR3 runs from the conserved cysteine through the conserved F or W. Each record gives: D gene, V gene, clone size, J gene, CDR3 DNA, CDR3 protein. A D gene is named only where the DNA matches it firmly. Rows give clone size only sometimes, using once, few, many, or a class for an expanded clone.

D gene: TRBD2
V gene: TRBV7-9
clone size: .
J gene: TRBJ2-1
CDR3 DNA: TGTGCCAGCAGCTTAGGGACTAGGGACTCTGCGGAGCAGTTCTTC
CDR3 protein: CASSLGTRDSAEQFF

D gene: TRBD2
V gene: TRBV4-1
clone size: .
J gene: TRBJ2-5
CDR3 DNA: TGCGCCAGCAGCCGAGGACTAGGAGAGACCCAGTACTTC
CDR3 protein: CASSRGLGETQYF

D gene: .
V gene: TRBV4-1
clone size: .
J gene: TRBJ1-5
CDR3 DNA: TGCGCCAGCAGCTTCCGTGTAGGCAATCAGCCCCAGCATTTT
CDR3 protein: CASSFRVGNQPQHF

D gene: .
V gene: TRBV30
clone size: .
J gene: TRBJ1-3
CDR3 DNA: TGTGCCTGGAGTGTTGGCGGTTCCTCTGGAAACACCATATATTTT
CDR3 protein: CAWSVGGSSGNTIYF

D gene: .
V gene: TRBV5-4
clone size: .
J gene: TRBJ2-7
CDR3 DNA: TGTGCCAGCAGTACCCGGCAGGGGCCATCCTACGAGCAGTACTTC
CDR3 protein: CASSTRQGPSYEQYF

D gene: .
V gene: TRBV6-6
clone size: .
J gene: TRBJ1-6
CDR3 DNA: TGTGCCAGCAGTAATTCCCAGGGGTCGGATGGTTCACCCCTCCACTTT
CDR3 protein: CASSNSQGSDGSPLHF

D gene: TRBD1
V gene: TRBV9
clone size: once
J gene: TRBJ1-1
CDR3 DNA: TGTGCCAGCAGCGTAGGTTGGACAGGGGGGGAAACTTTCTTT
CDR3 protein: CASSVGWTGGETFF

D gene: .
V gene: TRBV5-6
clone size: .
J gene: TRBJ2-3
CDR3 DNA: TGTGCCAGCAGCCCGGACTTCACAGATACGCAGTATTTT
CDR3 protein: CASSPDFTDTQYF

D gene: TRBD2
V gene: TRBV7-9
clone size: .
J gene: TRBJ2-7
CDR3 DNA: TGTGCCAGCAGCTTACCTCCCGGGACTAGCGGGAAAGACTACGAGCAGTACTTC
CDR3 protein: CASSLPPGTSGKDYEQYF

D gene: .
V gene: TRBV10-3
clone size: .
J gene: TRBJ2-3
CDR3 DNA: TGTGCCATCAGTTTCAGGGGAGTAGGCACAGATACGCAGTATTTT
CDR3 protein: CAISFRGVGTDTQYF

D gene: TRBD2
V gene: TRBV7-8
clone size: .
J gene: TRBJ2-3
CDR3 DNA: TGTGCCAGCAGCACACTACCTCCTAGCGGGGGGTCCGATACGCAGTATTTT
CDR3 protein: CASSTLPPSGGSDTQYF